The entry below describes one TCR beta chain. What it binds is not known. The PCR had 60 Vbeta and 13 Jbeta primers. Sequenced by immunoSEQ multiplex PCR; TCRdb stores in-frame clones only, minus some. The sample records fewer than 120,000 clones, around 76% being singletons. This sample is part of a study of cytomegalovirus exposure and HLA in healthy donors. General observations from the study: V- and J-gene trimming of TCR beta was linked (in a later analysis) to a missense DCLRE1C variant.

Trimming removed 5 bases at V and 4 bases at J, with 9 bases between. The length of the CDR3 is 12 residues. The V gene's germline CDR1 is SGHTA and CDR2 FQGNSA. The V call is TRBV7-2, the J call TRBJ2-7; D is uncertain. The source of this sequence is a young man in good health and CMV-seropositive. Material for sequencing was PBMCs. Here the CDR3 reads CASSPPPYEQYF. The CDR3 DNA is TGTGCCAGCAGCCCCCCCCCATACGAGCAGTACTTC.